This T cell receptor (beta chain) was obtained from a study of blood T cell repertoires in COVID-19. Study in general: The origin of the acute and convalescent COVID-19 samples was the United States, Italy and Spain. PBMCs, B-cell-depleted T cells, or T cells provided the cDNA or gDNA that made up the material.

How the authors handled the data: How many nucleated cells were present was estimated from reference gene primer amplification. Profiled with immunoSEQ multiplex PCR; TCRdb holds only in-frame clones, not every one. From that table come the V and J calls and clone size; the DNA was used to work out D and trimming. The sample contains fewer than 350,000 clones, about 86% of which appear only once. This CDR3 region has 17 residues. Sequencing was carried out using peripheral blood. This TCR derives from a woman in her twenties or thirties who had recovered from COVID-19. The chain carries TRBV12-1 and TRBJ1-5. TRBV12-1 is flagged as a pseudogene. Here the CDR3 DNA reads TGTGCCAGCAGCTTTGTAGGGTGCGAGGGCAGCAATCAGCCCCAGCATTTT. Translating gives CASSFVGCEGSNQPQHF.